Listed below are T cell receptor beta chains from one sample, sequenced in a study of T cells after somatic rescue of genetic block. The data were produced by immunoSEQ multiplex PCR, yet TCRdb's version contains in-frame clones alone and is incomplete. The data show 50,000 to 60,000 clones, 96% seen once. Sequencing input: peripheral blood mononuclear cells (PBMCs). The receptor set was obtained from a child under three years old. CDR3s include the opening cysteine and the closing phenylalanine or tryptophan. D genes are given only for firm matches. Clone size is stated in some rows and not others, as once, few, many or a class when expanded.

TRBJ2-1,NA,14,NA,TRBV10-1,CASSEPMGHNEQFF,TGCGCCAGCAGTGAGCCAATGGGTCACAATGAGCAGTTCTTC
TRBJ1-5,NA,13,NA,TRBV5-8,CASSHRGIQPQHF,TGTGCCAGCAGCCATCGGGGGATCCAGCCCCAGCATTTT
TRBJ1-4,NA,14,TRBD1,TRBV27,CASGRGQGSEKLFF,TGTGCCAGCGGAAGGGGGCAGGGGTCTGAAAAACTGTTTTTT
TRBJ2-7,NA,13,TRBD2,TRBV6-5,CASRGLVAVEQYF,TGTGCCAGCAGGGGACTAGTGGCCGTCGAGCAGTACTTC
TRBJ1-2,NA,14,NA,TRBV7-9,CASSLAGQNYGYTF,TGTGCCAGCAGCTTAGCAGGGCAAAACTATGGCTACACCTTC
TRBJ1-2,NA,12,NA,TRBV6-5,CASSYSGHGYTF,TGTGCCAGCAGTTACTCCGGGCATGGCTACACCTTC
TRBJ1-2,once,14,NA,TRBV13,CASSSSDSSYGYTF,TGTGCCAGCAGCTCCTCGGACAGCTCCTATGGCTACACCTTC
TRBJ1-3,NA,14,NA,TRBV5-1,CASAVDRPGNTIYF,TGCGCCAGCGCGGTGGACAGACCTGGAAACACCATATATTTT
TRBJ2-7,NA,15,TRBD1,TRBV6-5,CASSYGTGGSYEQYF,TGTGCCAGCAGTTACGGGACAGGGGGCTCCTACGAGCAGTACTTC
TRBJ2-2,NA,15,TRBD1,TRBV7-3,CASSPGTGAPGELFF,TGTGCCAGCAGTCCCGGGACAGGGGCCCCCGGGGAGCTGTTTTTT
TRBJ2-4,NA,15,NA,TRBV6-1,CASSLERLAKNIQYF,TGTGCCAGCAGTTTAGAGAGACTAGCCAAAAACATTCAGTACTTC
TRBJ2-7,NA,15,TRBD2,TRBV28,CASSLFSGSPHEQYF,TGTGCCAGCAGTTTATTTAGCGGGAGCCCCCACGAGCAGTACTTC
TRBJ2-1,NA,15,TRBD1,TRBV2,CASIFPGQGSNEQFF,TGTGCCAGCATATTTCCAGGACAGGGGAGTAATGAGCAGTTCTTC
TRBJ2-7,NA,12,NA,TRBV6-1,CASSSISYEQYF,TGTGCCAGCAGTTCCATCTCCTACGAGCAGTACTTC
TRBJ1-2,NA,12,NA,TRBV21-1,CASFNRVYGYTF,TGTGCCAGCTTCAACAGGGTCTACGGCTACACCTTC
TRBJ1-5,NA,18,TRBD1,TRBV23-1,CASSRTGTGEYSNQPQHF,TGCGCCAGCAGTCGGACCGGGACAGGGGAATATAGCAATCAGCCCCAGCATTTT
TRBJ1-2,once,14,NA,TRBV5-1,CASSLLARAYGYTF,TGCGCCAGCAGCCTTCTCGCCAGGGCTTATGGCTACACCTTC
TRBJ1-5,NA,14,NA,TRBV5-5,CASSSRGSNQPQHF,TGTGCCAGCAGCTCGAGGGGTAGCAATCAGCCCCAGCATTTT
TRBJ1-5,NA,13,NA,TRBV28,CASSYRGNQPQHF,TGTGCCAGCAGTTACAGGGGCAATCAGCCCCAGCATTTT
TRBJ2-1,NA,16,TRBD2,TRBV6-5,CASSYSGLAAYNEQFF,TGTGCCAGCAGTTACTCGGGACTAGCGGCCTACAATGAGCAGTTCTTC
TRBJ2-3,NA,14,NA,TRBV6-5,CASSYSGSTDTQYF,TGTGCCAGCAGTTACTCGGGGAGCACAGATACGCAGTATTTT
TRBJ1-4,NA,15,NA,TRBV21-1,CASSNRKATNEKLFF,TGTGCCAGCAGCAACCGGAAGGCAACTAATGAAAAACTGTTTTTT
TRBJ2-7,NA,15,NA,TRBV5-1,CASSYLRGFGYEQYF,TGCGCCAGCAGCTACTTAAGGGGGTTCGGCTACGAGCAGTACTTC
TRBJ2-7,NA,14,NA,TRBV6-5,CASSYVRGSYEQYF,TGTGCCAGCAGTTACGTTAGAGGGTCGTACGAGCAGTACTTC
TRBJ2-5,NA,13,TRBD2,TRBV14,CASRTSGRETQYF,TGTGCCAGCAGGACTAGCGGGAGAGAGACCCAGTACTTC
TRBJ1-1,NA,15,TRBD1,TRBV10-1,CASSESTGTNTEAFF,TGCGCCAGCAGTGAGTCGACAGGGACGAACACTGAAGCTTTCTTT
TRBJ2-3,NA,15,TRBD2,TRBV6-5,CASSKTGLAGDTQYF,TGTGCCAGCAGCAAAACCGGACTAGCGGGAGATACGCAGTATTTT
TRBJ2-7,few,13,NA,TRBV19,CASSIGRGYEQYF,TGTGCCAGTAGTATAGGACGGGGCTACGAGCAGTACTTC